The following is a T cell receptor (beta chain) sequence with its context. The antigen it binds to is not known. No qualities accompany the bases; no much larger clone lies one base away. The library was produced with 5' RACE. Sequencing was performed on an Illumina HiSeq 2500. A second PCR of roughly 7 to 11 cycles was performed with a sample-barcoded 5' primer and a J-beta primer mix. A unique molecular identifier was introduced onto each TCR beta cDNA molecule by a template-switch 5' adaptor carrying 12 random nucleotides. Each sample yielded at least 3 million CDR3-containing paired-end reads. First-strand cDNA was synthesized from all RNA with the Mint cDNA synthesis kit, primed by a TRBC-specific oligonucleotide. Following uracil-DNA glycosylase treatment, a first 18-cycle PCR with universal primers M1SS and BC2_uni_R was performed on all cDNA. For the original study's pipeline: Normalization of each sample was performed by random selection of 1 million high-quality reads, each carrying a distinct molecular identifier. Instead of being binned into consensus sequences, reads that shared molecular identifiers were thrown out. CDR3 identification, clonotype clustering and error correction used MiTCR with a Q25 quality threshold and the strictest error-elimination algorithm. A nonparametric unseen species model using Euler transformation provided a lower-bound estimate of total TCR beta diversity. Clones were called with MiXCR by TCRdb after fastp trimmed the public reads at Q25, and only in-frame beta chains were retained. Rows with a matching CDR3 protein are joined into one entry that keeps the most common DNA and genes. The V and J calls here are based on TCRdb, not the publication. Recorded for this sample are about 1.8 million distinct CDR3 sequences; roughly 52% of them occurred a single time. 2.1% of the sample is held by the ten biggest clonotypes.

This specimen comes from a study of blood T cells in healthy people across ages (dated by TCRdb to the mid-2010s). With regard to the full study: In model experiments, template switching captured about one uniquely barcoded TCR beta cDNA molecule for every two T cells. The study analyzed two additional independent replicas of 1 million unique cDNA reads from the same blood draw for two donors, one aged 18 to 30 and one aged 80 or older. The donors were split into four age groups: young (average around 15 years), middle-aged (39), aged (roughly 65) and long-lived (approximately 80). To avoid experimental bias, donors of different ages were randomly spread across the sequencing lanes. Age-related changes in TCR beta repertoire diversity were measured in the study by deep sequencing normalized with unique cDNA molecular identifiers.

The roughly 39 donors, aged roughly 6 to 90 years, were systemically healthy Caucasian individuals from Russia. Ten milliliters of peripheral blood were drawn from each donor into EDTA-treated Vacutainer tubes. Ficoll-Paque density-gradient centrifugation was used to isolate PBMCs, with at least 6 million obtained per sample. Total RNA, at least 6 micrograms per sample, was extracted from PBMCs with Trizol reagent. For every donor, flow cytometry on a PBMC aliquot measured the percentage of naive CD45RAhigh/CD27high T cells. The paper's findings and limits, for the study overall: Estimates of total diversity based on one million sequenced T cells were regarded as lower bounds and as underestimates. The percentage of naive T cells measured by flow cytometry correlated strongly with observed TCR beta diversity. Observed TCR beta diversity per million T cells fell roughly linearly with age, and a significant reduction was already apparent by age around 36. Compared with the aged group, more naive CD4+ T cells, fewer expanded clones and increased TCR diversity were shown by the long-lived group, suggesting age selection. The CMV infection status of donors was not known, potentially confounding age-related changes in expanded clonotypes. Since profiling was done on bulk unsorted PBMCs, naive and antigen-experienced compartments could not be conclusively compared.

From the cysteine through the phenylalanine, the CDR3 covers 14 amino acids. The read is trimmed to its CDR3 DNA, 42 bases read in frame from base 1. V gives up 5 bases and J gives up 8 bases, and the segment between their germline ends measures 18 bases. The sample taken for sequencing was blood. The chain is made from TRBV12-3 or TRBV12-4 and TRBJ1-2, with no D gene named confidently. This clonotype was sampled from a woman aged 40 to 50 in good health. The DNA sequence is given as TGTGCCAGCAGTGACCAGACGGGGATTGGGGGCTACACCTTC. It translates as CASSDQTGIGGYTF.